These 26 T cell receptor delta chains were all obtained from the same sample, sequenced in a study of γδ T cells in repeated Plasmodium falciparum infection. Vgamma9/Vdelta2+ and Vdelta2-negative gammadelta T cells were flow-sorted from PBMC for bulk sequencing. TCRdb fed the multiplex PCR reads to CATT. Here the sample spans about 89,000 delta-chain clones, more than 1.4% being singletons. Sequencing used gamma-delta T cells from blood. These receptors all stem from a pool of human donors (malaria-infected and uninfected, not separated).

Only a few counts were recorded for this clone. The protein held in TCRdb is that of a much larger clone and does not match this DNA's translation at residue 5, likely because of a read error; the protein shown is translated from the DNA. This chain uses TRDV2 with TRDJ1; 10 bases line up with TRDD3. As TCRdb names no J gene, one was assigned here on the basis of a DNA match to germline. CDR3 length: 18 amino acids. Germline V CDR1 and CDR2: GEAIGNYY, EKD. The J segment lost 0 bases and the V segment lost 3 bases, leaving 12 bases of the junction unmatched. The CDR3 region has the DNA TGTGCCTGTGACGCTGTCGGGGCTGGGGGATATCACACCGATAAACTCATCTTT. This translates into CACDAVGAGGYHTDKLIF.

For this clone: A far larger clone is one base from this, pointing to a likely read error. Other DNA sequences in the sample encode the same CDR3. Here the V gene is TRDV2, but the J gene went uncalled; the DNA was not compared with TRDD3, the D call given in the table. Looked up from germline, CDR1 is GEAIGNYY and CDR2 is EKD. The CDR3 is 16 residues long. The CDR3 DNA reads TGTGCCTGTGACACTGGGGGATACGAGGGGACAGCACAGCTCTTCTTT. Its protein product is CACDTGGYEGTAQLFF.

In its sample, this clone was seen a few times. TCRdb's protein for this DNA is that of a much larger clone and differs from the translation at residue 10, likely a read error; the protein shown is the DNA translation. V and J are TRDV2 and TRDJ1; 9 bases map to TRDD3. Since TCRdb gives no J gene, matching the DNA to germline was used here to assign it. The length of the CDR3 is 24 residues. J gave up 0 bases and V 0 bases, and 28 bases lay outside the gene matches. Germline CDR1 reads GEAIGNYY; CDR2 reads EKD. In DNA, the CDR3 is TGTGCCTGTGACACCGTTCAGTTTATCCCTAAACTGGGGGACAGCCACGGGTACACCGATAAACTCATCTTT. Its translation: CACDTVQFIPKLGDSHGYTDKLIF.

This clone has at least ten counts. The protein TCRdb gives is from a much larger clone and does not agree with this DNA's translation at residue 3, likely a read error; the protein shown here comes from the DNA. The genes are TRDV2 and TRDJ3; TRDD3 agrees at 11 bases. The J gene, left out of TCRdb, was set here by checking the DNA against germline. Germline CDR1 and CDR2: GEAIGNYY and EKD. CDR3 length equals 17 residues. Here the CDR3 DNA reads TGTGCCCGTGACACTGGGGGATACTCCTGGGACACCCGACAGATGTTTTTC. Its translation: CARDTGGYSWDTRQMFF.

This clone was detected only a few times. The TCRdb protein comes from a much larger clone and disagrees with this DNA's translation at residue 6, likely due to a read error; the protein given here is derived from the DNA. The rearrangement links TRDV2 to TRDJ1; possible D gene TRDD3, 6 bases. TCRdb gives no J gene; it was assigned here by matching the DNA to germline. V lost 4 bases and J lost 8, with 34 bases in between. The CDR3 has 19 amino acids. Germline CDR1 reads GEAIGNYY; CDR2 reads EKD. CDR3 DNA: TGTGCCTGTGAGGCTCCCCAGGGTACTGGGTCTCATAGCTGGGCCAAACTCATCTTT. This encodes CACEAPQGTGSHSWAKLIF.

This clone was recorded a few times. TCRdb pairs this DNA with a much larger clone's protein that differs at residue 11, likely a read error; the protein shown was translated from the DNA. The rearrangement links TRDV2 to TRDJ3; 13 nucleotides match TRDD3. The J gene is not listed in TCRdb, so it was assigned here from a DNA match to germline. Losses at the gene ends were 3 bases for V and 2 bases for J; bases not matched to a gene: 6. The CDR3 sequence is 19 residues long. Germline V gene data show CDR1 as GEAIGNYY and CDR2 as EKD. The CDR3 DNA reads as TGTGCCTGTGACTCTATACTGGGGGATACGGCCTGGGACACCCGACAGATGTTTTTC. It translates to CACDSILGDTAWDTRQMFF.

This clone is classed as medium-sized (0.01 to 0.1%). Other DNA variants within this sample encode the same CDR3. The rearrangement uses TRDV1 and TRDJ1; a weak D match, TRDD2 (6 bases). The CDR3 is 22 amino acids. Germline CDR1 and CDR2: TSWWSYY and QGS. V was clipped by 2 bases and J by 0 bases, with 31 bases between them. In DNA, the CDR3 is TGTGCTCTTGGGGAATCTAAAAATGAGGGGGCGCCACTCCTACCTTACACCGATAAACTCATCTTT. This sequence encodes CALGESKNEGAPLLPYTDKLIF.

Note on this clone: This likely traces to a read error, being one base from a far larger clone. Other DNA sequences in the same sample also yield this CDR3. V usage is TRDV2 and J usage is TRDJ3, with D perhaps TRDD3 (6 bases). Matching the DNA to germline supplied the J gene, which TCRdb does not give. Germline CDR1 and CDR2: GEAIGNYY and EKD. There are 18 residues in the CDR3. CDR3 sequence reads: CACDTVDTRSWDTRQMFF. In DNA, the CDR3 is TGCGCCTGTGACACCGTGGATACTAGGTCCTGGGACACCCGACAGATGTTTTTC.

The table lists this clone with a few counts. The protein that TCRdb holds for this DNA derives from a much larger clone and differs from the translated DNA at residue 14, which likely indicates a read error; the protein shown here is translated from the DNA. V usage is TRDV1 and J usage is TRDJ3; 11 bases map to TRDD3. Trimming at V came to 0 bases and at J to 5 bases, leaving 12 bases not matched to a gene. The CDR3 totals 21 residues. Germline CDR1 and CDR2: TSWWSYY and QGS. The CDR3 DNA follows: TGTGCTCTTGGGGAACTACCTACAGGGTGGGGGATACGAGGGGACACCCGACAGATGTTTTTC. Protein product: CALGELPTGWGIRGDTRQMFF.

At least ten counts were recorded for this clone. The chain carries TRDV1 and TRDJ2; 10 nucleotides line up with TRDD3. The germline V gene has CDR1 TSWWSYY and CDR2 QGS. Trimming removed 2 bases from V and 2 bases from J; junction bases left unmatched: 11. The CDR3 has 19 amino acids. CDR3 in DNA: TGTGCTCTTGGGGAAAACCCCCCGTACTGGGGGATCTTGACAGCACAACTCTTCTTT. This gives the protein CALGENPPYWGILTAQLFF.

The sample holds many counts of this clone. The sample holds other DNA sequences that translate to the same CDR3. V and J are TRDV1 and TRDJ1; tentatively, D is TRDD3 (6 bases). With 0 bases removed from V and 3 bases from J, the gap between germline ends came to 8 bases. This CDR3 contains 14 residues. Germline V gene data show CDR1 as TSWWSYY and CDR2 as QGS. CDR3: CALGELRYADKLIF. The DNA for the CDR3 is TGTGCTCTTGGGGAACTTCGATACGCCGATAAACTCATCTTT.

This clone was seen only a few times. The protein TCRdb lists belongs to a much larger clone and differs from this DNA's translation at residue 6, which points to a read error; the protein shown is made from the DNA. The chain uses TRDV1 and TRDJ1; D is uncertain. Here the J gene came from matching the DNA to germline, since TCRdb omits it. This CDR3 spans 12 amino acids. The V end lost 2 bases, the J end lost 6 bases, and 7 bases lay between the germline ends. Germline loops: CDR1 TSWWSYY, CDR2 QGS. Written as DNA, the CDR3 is TGTGCTCTTGGGGAATCGCGGTATAAACTCATCTTT. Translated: CALGESRYKLIF.

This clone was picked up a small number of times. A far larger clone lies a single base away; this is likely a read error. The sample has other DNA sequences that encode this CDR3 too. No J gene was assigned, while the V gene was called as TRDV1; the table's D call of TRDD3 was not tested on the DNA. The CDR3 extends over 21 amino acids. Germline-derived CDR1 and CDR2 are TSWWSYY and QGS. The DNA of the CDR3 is TGTGCTCTTGGGGAACTTGTACCCCCCCGGGGATGTGGGATACACACCGATAAGCTCATCTTT. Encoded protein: CALGELVPPRGCGIHTDKLIF.

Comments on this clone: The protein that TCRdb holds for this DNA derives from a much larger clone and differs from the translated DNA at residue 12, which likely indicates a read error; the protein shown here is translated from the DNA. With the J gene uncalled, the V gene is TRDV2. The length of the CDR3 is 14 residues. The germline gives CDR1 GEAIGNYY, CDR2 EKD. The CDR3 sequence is CACDTVGSNDKPIF. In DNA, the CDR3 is TGTGCCTGTGACACCGTTGGTTCGAACGATAAACCCATCTTT.

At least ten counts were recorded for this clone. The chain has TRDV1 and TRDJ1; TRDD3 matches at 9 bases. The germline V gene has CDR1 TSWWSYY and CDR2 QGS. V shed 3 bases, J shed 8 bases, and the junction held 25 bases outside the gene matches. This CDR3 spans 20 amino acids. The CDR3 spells CALGDPPFPVLGEPIWKLIF. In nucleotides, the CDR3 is TGTGCTCTTGGGGACCCTCCCTTCCCTGTACTGGGGGAACCAATCTGGAAACTCATCTTT.

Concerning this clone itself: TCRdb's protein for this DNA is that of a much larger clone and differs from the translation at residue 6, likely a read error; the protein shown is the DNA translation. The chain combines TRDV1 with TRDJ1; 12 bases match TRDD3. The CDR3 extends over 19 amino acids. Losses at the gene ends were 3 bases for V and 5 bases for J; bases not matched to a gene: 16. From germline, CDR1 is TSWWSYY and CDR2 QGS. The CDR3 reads CALGERVLGDTYAGDKLIF. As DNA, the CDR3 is TGTGCTCTTGGGGAGCGGGTACTGGGGGATACCTATGCAGGGGATAAACTCATCTTT.

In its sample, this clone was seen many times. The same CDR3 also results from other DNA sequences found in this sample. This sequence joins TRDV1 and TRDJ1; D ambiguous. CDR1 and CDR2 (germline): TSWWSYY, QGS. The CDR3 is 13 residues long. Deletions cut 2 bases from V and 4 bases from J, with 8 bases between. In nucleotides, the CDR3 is TGTGCTCTTGGGGAATTGGTTGGCGATAAACTCATCTTT. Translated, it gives CALGELVGDKLIF.

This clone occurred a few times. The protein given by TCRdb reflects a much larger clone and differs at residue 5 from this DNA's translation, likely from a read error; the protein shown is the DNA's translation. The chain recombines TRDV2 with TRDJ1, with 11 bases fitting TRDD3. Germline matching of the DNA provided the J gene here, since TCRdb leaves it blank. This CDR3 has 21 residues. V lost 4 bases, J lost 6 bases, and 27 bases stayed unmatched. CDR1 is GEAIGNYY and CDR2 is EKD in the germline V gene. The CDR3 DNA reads TGTGCCTGTGATGTAATAGGCGGCTCGCCTGGGGGATACTTCAAGGGTCATAAACTCATCTTT. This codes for CACDVIGGSPGGYFKGHKLIF.

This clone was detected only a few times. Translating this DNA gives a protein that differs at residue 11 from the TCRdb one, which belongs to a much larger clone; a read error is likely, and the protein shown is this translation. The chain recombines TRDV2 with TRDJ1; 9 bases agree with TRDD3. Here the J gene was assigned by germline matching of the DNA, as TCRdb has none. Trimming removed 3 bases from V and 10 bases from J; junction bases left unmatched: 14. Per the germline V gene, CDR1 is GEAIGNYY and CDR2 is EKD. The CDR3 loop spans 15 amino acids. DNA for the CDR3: TGTGCCTGTGACGGGATACTGGGGGACACCTTGGGACTCATCTTT. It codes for CACDGILGDTLGLIF.

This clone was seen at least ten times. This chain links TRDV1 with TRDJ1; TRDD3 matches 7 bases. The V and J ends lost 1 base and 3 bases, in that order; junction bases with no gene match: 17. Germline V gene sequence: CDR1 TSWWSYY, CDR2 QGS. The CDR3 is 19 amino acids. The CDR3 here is CALGERFLWRRGGSDKLIF. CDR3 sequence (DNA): TGTGCTCTTGGGGAACGATTTCTTTGGCGTCGCGGGGGATCCGATAAACTCATCTTT.

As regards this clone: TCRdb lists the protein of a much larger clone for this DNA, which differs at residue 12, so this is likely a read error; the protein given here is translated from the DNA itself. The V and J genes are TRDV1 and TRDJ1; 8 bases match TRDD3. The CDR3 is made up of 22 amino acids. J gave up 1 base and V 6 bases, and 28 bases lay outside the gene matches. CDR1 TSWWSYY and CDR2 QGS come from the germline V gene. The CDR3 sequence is CALGVNPPSDDRCGIRTDKLIF. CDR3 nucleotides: TGTGCTCTTGGTGTAAACCCGCCTTCCGACGACCGATGTGGGATACGCACCGATAAACTCATCTTT.

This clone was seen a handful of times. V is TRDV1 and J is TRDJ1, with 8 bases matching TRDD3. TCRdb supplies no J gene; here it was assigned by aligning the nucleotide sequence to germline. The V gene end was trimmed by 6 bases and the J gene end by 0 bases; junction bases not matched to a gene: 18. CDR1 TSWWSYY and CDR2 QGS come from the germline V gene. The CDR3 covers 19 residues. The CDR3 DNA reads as TGTGCTCTTGGCTGGGGTGTACTGGGGGTTGCTTCGTACACCGATAAACTCATCTTT. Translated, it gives CALGWGVLGVASYTDKLIF.

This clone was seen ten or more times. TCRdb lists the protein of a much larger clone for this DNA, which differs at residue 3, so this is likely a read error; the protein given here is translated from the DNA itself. This CDR3 is CAYDTVGDSRDTRQMFF. CDR3 DNA: TGTGCCTATGACACGGTGGGGGATAGCCGGGACACCCGACAGATGTTTTTC. This rearrangement joins TRDV2 to TRDJ3; TRDD3 aligns across 9 bases. This CDR3 is 17 amino acids long. From germline, CDR1 is GEAIGNYY and CDR2 EKD.

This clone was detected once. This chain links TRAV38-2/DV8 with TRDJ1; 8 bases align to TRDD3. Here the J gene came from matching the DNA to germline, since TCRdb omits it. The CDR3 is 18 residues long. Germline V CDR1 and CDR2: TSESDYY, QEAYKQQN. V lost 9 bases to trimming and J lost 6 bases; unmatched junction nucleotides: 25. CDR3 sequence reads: CAFMKAFGGGSGLHKLIF. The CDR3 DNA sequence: TGTGCTTTCATGAAAGCTTTTGGTGGGGGATCCGGGCTTCATAAACTCATCTTT.

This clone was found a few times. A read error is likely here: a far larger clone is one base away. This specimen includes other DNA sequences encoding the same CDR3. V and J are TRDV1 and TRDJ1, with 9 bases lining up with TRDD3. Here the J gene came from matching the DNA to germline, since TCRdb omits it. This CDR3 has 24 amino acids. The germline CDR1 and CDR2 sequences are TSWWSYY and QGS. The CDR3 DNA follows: TGCGCTCTTGGGGAACCGACGGCCCCAAACTTCCTCTTATACTGGGGGAATTACACCGATAAACTCATCTTT. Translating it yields CALGEPTAPNFLLYWGNYTDKLIF.

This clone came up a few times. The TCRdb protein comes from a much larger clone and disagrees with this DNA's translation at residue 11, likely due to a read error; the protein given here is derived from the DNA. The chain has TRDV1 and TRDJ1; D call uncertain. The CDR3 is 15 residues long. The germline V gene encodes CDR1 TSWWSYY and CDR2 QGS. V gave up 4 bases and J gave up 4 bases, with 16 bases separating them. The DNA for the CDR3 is TGTGCTCTTGGGGGTAGCGTCTGCGAGGGCGATAAACTCATCTTT. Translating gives CALGGSVCEGDKLIF.